This T cell receptor (beta chain) was found in a study of cytomegalovirus exposure and HLA in healthy donors. Study-wide results and limits: According to reports, the classifier identified cytomegalovirus status with high specificity and sensitivity. Later analysis showed TCR association rates varying by HLA locus, highest for DRB1 and lowest for HLA-C.

This clone was seen a handful of times. What it recognizes is unknown. The same CDR3 arises from other DNA sequences in this sample as well. PCR was performed using 60 Vbeta and 13 Jbeta primers. Assay used: immunoSEQ multiplex PCR; TCRdb lists only in-frame clones, some missing. The sample yields around 170,000 clones, 80% seen once. The receptor comes from a woman aged 50 to 60 in good health and CMV-seropositive. Sequencing was done on a sample of PBMCs.

This chain's CDR3 is CASSVVGGGYTF. The DNA of the CDR3 is TGTGCCAGCAGCGTAGTAGGGGGCGGCTACACCTTC. The V gene is TRBV9, the J gene TRBJ1-2, with TRBD1 identical over 7 bases. The CDR3 has 12 residues. With V trimmed by 0 bases and J by 8 bases, 1 base remained unmatched. Germline CDR1 reads SGDLS; CDR2 reads YYNGEE.